These T cell receptor beta chains were read from a single sample in a study of cytomegalovirus exposure and HLA in healthy donors. Clones were read by immunoSEQ multiplex PCR, and TCRdb kept only the in-frame ones, dropping some. The sample has under 150,000 clones; around 79% are singletons. The sample comprised PBMCs. The receptor set was obtained from a woman younger than 45 in good health and CMV-seronegative. Both conserved end residues are part of each CDR3. D genes are given only for firm matches. The listing skips clone size in some rows; elsewhere it reads once, few, many or a size class.

D: .
V: TRBV7-2
size: .
J: TRBJ2-4
CDR3: CASSLSWGLSAGSKNIQYF
DNA: TGTGCCAGCAGCTTATCGTGGGGGCTAAGCGCAGGATCCAAAAACATTCAGTACTTC

D: TRBD1
V: TRBV5-1
size: .
J: TRBJ1-2
CDR3: CASSADRAGYTF
DNA: TGCGCCAGCAGCGCGGACAGGGCAGGCTACACCTTC

D: .
V: TRBV29-1
size: .
J: TRBJ2-7
CDR3: CSVAIGDEQYF
DNA: TGCAGCGTTGCTATAGGGGACGAGCAGTACTTC

D: .
V: TRBV5-6
size: .
J: TRBJ1-6
CDR3: CASSRRHSSYNSPLHF
DNA: TGTGCCAGCAGCCGCCGACATAGCTCCTATAATTCACCCCTCCACTTT

D: .
V: TRBV4-3
size: .
J: TRBJ1-3
CDR3: CASSQGTSSGNTIYF
DNA: TGCGCCAGCAGCCAGGGGACTTCCTCTGGAAACACCATATATTTT

D: .
V: TRBV6-1
size: .
J: TRBJ1-2
CDR3: CASSDWAYGYTF
DNA: TGTGCCAGCAGTGACTGGGCTTATGGCTACACCTTC

D: .
V: TRBV11-2
size: once
J: TRBJ1-2
CDR3: CASSLAQANYGYTF
DNA: TGTGCCAGCAGCTTAGCACAGGCCAACTATGGCTACACCTTC

D: .
V: TRBV27
size: .
J: TRBJ1-5
CDR3: CASSLVRGQPQHF
DNA: TGTGCCAGCAGTTTAGTCAGGGGTCAGCCCCAGCATTTT

D: TRBD1
V: TRBV6-1
size: .
J: TRBJ2-3
CDR3: CASSAGTGVADTQYF
DNA: TGTGCCAGCAGTGCCGGGACAGGGGTGGCAGATACGCAGTATTTT

D: TRBD1
V: TRBV5-4
size: .
J: TRBJ2-2
CDR3: CAIKTRTGTGELFF
DNA: TGTGCCATCAAAACTCGGACAGGCACCGGGGAGCTGTTTTTT

D: TRBD1
V: TRBV7-8
size: .
J: TRBJ2-2
CDR3: CASSPGQRFRELFF
DNA: TGTGCCAGCAGCCCGGGACAGAGGTTCCGGGAGCTGTTTTTT

D: TRBD1
V: TRBV6-6
size: .
J: TRBJ2-3
CDR3: CASTVGTVIEDTQYF
DNA: TGTGCCAGCACCGTAGGGACAGTAATTGAAGATACGCAGTATTTT

D: .
V: TRBV6-5
size: .
J: TRBJ1-1
CDR3: CASSYSGQLEAFF
DNA: TGTGCCAGCAGTTACTCCGGACAGTTGGAAGCTTTCTTT

D: .
V: TRBV18
size: .
J: TRBJ1-6
CDR3: CASSPSGSHNSPLHF
DNA: TGTGCCAGCTCACCCTCGGGATCTCATAATTCACCCCTCCACTTT

D: TRBD1
V: TRBV6-5
size: .
J: TRBJ2-2
CDR3: CASRPIQGAGELFF
DNA: TGTGCCAGCAGGCCAATACAGGGGGCCGGGGAGCTGTTTTTT

D: .
V: TRBV2
size: .
J: TRBJ2-3
CDR3: CASSEAEGTQYF
DNA: TGTGCCAGCAGTGAAGCTGAGGGTACGCAGTATTTT

D: TRBD1
V: TRBV7-8
size: .
J: TRBJ2-3
CDR3: CASSLLTGGTDTQYF
DNA: TGTGCCAGCAGCTTATTGACAGGGGGCACAGATACGCAGTATTTT

D: .
V: TRBV7-2
size: once
J: TRBJ1-6
CDR3: CASSLGQLNSPLHF
DNA: TGTGCCAGCAGCTTAGGACAGCTTAATTCACCCCTCCACTTT

D: TRBD1
V: TRBV19
size: .
J: TRBJ2-7
CDR3: CASSIQGDLYEQYF
DNA: TGTGCCAGTAGTATCCAGGGGGACCTCTACGAGCAGTACTTC

D: .
V: TRBV4-2
size: .
J: TRBJ1-4
CDR3: CASSQTMGGEEKLFF
DNA: TGTGCCAGCAGCCAAACCATGGGTGGGGAGGAAAAACTGTTTTTT

D: .
V: TRBV27
size: .
J: TRBJ2-1
CDR3: CASSLSPGHDQQFF
DNA: TGTGCCAGCAGTTTATCCCCCGGACACGATCAGCAGTTCTTC

D: TRBD1
V: TRBV5-8
size: .
J: TRBJ1-2
CDR3: CARGQGLVGYTF
DNA: TGTGCCAGGGGACAGGGGCTAGTAGGCTACACCTTC

D: .
V: TRBV7-9
size: .
J: TRBJ1-2
CDR3: CASSPPTTVTYGYTF
DNA: TGTGCCAGCAGCCCCCCAACCACAGTCACATATGGCTACACCTTC

D: TRBD1
V: TRBV18
size: .
J: TRBJ2-5
CDR3: CASSPQGAGETQYF
DNA: TGTGCCAGCTCACCGCAGGGGGCTGGAGAGACCCAGTACTTC

D: TRBD1
V: TRBV7-2
size: .
J: TRBJ1-1
CDR3: CASRQTGGTEAFF
DNA: TGTGCCAGCAGGCAGACAGGGGGCACTGAAGCTTTCTTT

D: .
V: TRBV9
size: .
J: TRBJ1-1
CDR3: CASSVRSQNTEAFF
DNA: TGTGCCAGCAGCGTTCGGAGCCAGAACACTGAAGCTTTCTTT

D: TRBD1
V: TRBV2
size: .
J: TRBJ1-1
CDR3: CASIRGQGGLNTEAFF
DNA: TGTGCCAGCATTCGAGGACAGGGAGGCCTAAACACTGAAGCTTTCTTT

D: TRBD1
V: TRBV5-1
size: .
J: TRBJ1-1
CDR3: CASSLDQGASSEAFF
DNA: TGCGCCAGCAGCTTGGACCAGGGGGCATCCTCTGAAGCTTTCTTT

D: .
V: TRBV25-1
size: .
J: TRBJ1-6
CDR3: CASSEGLYNSPLHF
DNA: TGTGCCAGCAGTGAAGGACTGTATAATTCACCCCTCCACTTT

D: TRBD2
V: TRBV7-2
size: .
J: TRBJ2-1
CDR3: CASSRTGTSGGHGQFF
DNA: TGTGCCAGCAGCAGAACTGGGACTAGCGGGGGGCATGGGCAGTTCTTC

D: TRBD2
V: TRBV4-3
size: few
J: TRBJ2-3
CDR3: CASSQDQRGVSTDTQYF
DNA: TGCGCCAGCAGCCAAGACCAGCGGGGGGTCTCCACAGATACGCAGTATTTT

D: .
V: TRBV4-1
size: .
J: TRBJ1-2
CDR3: CASSQDPGATGYTF
DNA: TGCGCCAGCAGCCAAGATCCTGGGGCAACTGGCTACACCTTC

D: .
V: TRBV5-8
size: .
J: TRBJ2-7
CDR3: CASSLRAGSRLEQYF
DNA: TGTGCCAGCAGCTTGCGGGCGGGCTCACGGCTCGAGCAGTACTTC

D: .
V: TRBV6-5
size: .
J: TRBJ2-7
CDR3: CASSYVRGSAEQYF
DNA: TGTGCCAGCAGTTACGTAAGGGGGTCTGCCGAGCAGTACTTC

D: .
V: TRBV27
size: .
J: TRBJ2-3
CDR3: CASSQGWGTDTQYF
DNA: TGTGCCAGCAGTCAGGGCTGGGGCACAGATACGCAGTATTTT